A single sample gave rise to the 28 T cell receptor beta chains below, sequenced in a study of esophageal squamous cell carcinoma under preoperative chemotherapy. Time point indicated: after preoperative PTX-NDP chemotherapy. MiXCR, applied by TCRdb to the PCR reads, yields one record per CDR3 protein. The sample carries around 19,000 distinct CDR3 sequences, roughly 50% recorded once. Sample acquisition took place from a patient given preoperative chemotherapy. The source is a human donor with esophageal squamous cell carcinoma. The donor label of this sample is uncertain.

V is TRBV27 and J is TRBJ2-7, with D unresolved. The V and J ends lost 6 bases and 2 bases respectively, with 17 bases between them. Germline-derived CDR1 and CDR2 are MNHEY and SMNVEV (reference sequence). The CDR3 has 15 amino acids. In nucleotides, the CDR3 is TGTGCCAGCAGCCCCAACGTAGGGAAAACCTACGAGCAGTACTTC. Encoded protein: CASSPNVGKTYEQYF.

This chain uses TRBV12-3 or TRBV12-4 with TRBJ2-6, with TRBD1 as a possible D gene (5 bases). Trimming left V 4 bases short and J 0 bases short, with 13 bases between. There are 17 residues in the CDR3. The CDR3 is CASSSGDSLSGANVLTF. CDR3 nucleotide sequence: TGTGCCAGCAGTTCGGGTGACAGCCTCTCTGGGGCCAACGTCCTGACTTTC.

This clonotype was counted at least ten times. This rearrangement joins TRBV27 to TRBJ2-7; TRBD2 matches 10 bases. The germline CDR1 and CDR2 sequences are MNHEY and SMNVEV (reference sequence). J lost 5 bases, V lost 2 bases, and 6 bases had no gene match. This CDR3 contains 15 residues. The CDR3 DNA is TGTGCCAGCAGTTTAGGGAGCGGGAGGGTCCACGAGCAGTACTTC. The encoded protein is CASSLGSGRVHEQYF.

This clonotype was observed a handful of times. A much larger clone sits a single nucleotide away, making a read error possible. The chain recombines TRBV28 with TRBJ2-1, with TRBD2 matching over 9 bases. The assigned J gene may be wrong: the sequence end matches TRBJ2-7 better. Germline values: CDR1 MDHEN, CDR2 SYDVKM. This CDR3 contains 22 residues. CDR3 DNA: TGTGCCAGCAGTTCGCCAACTGGACCGGCGGGAGGGCCAGATCTCCTATACAATGAGCAGTACTTC. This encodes CASSSPTGPAGGPDLLYNEQYF.

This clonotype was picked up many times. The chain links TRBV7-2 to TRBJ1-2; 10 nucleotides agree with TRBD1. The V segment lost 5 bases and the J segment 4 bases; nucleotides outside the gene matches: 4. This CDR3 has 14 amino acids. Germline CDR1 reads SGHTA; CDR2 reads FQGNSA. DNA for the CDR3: TGTGCCAGCAGCCCAGACAGGGGGCCCTATGGCTACACCTTC. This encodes CASSPDRGPYGYTF.

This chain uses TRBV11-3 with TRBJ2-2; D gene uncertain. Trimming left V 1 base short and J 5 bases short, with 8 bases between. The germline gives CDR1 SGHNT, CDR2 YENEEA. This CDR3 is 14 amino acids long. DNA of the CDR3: TGTGCCAGCAGCTTAGGGCAGCAAACCGGGGAGCTGTTTTTT. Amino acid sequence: CASSLGQQTGELFF. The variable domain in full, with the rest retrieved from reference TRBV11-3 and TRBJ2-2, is EAGVVQSPRYKIIEKKQPVAFWCNPISGHNTLYWYLQNLGQGPELLIRYENEEAVDDSQLPKDRFSAERLKGVDSTLKIQPAELGDSAVYLCASSLGQQTGELFFGEGSRLTVL.

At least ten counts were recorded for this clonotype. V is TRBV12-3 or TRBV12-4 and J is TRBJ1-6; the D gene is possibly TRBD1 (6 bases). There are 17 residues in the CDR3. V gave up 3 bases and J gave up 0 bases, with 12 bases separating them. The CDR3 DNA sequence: TGTGCCAGCAGTTTTGCGACAGGAAACTCCTATAATTCACCCCTCCACTTT. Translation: CASSFATGNSYNSPLHF.

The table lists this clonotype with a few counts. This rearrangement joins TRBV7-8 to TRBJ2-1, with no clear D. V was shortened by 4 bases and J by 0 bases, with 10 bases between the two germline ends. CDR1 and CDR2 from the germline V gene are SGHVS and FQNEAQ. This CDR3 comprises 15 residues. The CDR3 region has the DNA TGTGCCAGCAGCTCTACCGCGACCTCCTACAATGAGCAGTTCTTC. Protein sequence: CASSSTATSYNEQFF.

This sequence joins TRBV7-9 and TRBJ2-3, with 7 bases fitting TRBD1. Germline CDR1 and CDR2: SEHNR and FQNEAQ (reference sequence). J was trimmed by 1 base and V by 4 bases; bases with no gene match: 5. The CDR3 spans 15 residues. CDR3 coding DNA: TGTGCCAGCAGCTCACAGGGGTTTGGCACAGATACGCAGTATTTT. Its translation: CASSSQGFGTDTQYF.

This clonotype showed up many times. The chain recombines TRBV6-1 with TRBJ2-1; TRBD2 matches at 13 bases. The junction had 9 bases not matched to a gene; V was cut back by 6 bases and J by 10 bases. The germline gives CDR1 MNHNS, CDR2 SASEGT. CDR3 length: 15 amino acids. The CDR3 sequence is CASRVLAGGQGEQFF. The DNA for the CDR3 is TGTGCCAGCAGGGTACTAGCGGGAGGGCAGGGGGAGCAGTTCTTC.

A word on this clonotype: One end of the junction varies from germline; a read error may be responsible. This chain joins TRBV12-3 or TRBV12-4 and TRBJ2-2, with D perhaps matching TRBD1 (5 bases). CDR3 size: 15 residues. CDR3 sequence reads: CARSLHSWGTEELYF. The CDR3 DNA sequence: TGTGCCCGGAGCCTCCACAGCTGGGGCACAGAGGAGCTGTATTTT.

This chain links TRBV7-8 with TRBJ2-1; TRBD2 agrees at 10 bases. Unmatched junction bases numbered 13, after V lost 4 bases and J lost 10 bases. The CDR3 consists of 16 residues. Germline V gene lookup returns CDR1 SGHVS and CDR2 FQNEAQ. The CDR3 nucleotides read TGTGCCAGCAGCTCGACCCTAGCGGGGGCTACAATGGAGCAGTTCTTC. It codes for CASSSTLAGATMEQFF.

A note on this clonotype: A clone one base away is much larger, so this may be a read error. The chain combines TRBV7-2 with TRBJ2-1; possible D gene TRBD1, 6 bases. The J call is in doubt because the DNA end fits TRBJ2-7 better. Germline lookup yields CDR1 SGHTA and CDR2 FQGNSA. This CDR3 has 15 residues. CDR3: CASSSPDRKYNEQYF. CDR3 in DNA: TGTGCCAGCAGCTCACCCGACAGGAAGTACAATGAGCAGTACTTC.

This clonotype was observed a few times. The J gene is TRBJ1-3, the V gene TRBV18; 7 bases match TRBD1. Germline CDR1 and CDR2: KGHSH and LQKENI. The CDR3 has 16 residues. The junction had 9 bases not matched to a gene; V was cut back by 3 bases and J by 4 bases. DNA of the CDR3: TGTGCCAGCTCACCTACATTGACAGGGAGAGGAAACACCATATATTTT. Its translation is CASSPTLTGRGNTIYF.

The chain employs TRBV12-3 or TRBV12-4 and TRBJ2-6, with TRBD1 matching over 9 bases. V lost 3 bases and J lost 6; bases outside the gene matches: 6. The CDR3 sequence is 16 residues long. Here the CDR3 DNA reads TGTGCCAGCAGTTTGGGGACAGGGTTCATGGCCAACGTCCTGACTTTC. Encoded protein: CASSLGTGFMANVLTF.

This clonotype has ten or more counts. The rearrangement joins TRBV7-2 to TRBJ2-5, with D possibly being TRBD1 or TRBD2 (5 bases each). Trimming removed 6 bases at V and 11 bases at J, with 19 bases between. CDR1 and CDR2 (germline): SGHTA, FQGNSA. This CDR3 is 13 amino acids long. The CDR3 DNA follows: TGTGCCAGCAGATCGGGACGGGCCGGTATTCAGTACTTC. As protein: CASRSGRAGIQYF.

The CDR3 bases are TGTGCCAGCAGTCCCGGACAGGGTATTCGGAATGGCTACACCTTC. This codes for CASSPGQGIRNGYTF. This chain joins TRBV28 and TRBJ1-2; the match to TRBD1 covers 8 bases. The ends lost 5 bases at V and 6 bases at J; junction bases unmatched: 11. CDR1 MDHEN and CDR2 SYDVKM come from the germline V gene. The CDR3 contains 15 residues.

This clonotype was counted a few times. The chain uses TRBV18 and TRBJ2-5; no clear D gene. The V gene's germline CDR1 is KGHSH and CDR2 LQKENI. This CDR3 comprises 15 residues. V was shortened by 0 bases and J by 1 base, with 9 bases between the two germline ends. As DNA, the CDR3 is TGTGCCAGCTCACCACCTTCCAGGATCCAAGAGACCCAGTACTTC. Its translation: CASSPPSRIQETQYF.

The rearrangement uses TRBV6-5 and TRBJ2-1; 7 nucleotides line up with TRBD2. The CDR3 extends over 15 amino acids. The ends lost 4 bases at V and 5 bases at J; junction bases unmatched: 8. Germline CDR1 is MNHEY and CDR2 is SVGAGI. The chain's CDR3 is CASSSLAGEDNEQFF. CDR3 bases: TGTGCCAGCAGTTCCCTGGCGGGAGAGGACAATGAGCAGTTCTTC.

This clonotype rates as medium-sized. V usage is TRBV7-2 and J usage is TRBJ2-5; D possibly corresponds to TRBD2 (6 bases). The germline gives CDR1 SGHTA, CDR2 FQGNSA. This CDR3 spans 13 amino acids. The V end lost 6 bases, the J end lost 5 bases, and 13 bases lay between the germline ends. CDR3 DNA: TGTGCCAGCAGACTAGCAAAGGGGGAGACCCAGTACTTC. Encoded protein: CASRLAKGETQYF.

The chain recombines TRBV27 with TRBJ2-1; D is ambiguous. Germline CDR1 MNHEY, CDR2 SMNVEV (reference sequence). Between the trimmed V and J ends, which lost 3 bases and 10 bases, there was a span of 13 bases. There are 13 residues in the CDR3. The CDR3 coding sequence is TGTGCCAGCAGTTTGGGGTTGGGCTACGAGCAGTTCTTC. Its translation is CASSLGLGYEQFF.

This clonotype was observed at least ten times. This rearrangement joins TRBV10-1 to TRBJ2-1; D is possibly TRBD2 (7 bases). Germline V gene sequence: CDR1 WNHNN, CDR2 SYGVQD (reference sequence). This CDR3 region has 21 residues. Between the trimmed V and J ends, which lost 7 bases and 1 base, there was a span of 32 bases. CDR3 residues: CASNILGQKISGCPSYNEQFF. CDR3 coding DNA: TGCGCCAGCAACATCCTCGGACAGAAAATTAGCGGGTGTCCTTCCTACAATGAGCAGTTCTTC.

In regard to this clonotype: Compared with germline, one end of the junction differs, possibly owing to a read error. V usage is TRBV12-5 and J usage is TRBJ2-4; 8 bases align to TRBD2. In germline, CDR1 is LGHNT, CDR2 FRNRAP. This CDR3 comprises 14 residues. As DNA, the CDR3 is TGTGCGGGCCGCGGGGGGCGTGCCCAAAACATCCAGTACTTC. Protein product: CAGRGGRAQNIQYF.

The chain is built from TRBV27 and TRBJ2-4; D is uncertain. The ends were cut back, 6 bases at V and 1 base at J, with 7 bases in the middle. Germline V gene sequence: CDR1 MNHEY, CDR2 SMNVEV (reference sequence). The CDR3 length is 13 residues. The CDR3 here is CASRGMAKNIQYF. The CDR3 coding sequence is TGTGCCAGCAGGGGGATGGCCAAAAACATTCAGTACTTC.

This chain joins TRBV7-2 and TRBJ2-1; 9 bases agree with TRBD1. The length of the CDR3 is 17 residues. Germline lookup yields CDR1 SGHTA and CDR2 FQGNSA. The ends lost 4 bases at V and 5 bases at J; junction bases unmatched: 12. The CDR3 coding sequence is TGTGCCAGCAGCTACTCAAGCCGGGACAGGGCGGACAATGAGCAGTTCTTC. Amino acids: CASSYSSRDRADNEQFF.

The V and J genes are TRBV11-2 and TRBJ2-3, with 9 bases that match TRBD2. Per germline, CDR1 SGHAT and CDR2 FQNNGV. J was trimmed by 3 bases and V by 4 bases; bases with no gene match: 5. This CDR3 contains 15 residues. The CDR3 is CASSYGTSPTDTQYF. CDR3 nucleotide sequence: TGTGCCAGCAGCTATGGGACTAGCCCGACAGATACGCAGTATTTT. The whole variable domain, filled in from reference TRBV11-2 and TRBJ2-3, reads EAGVAQSPRYKIIEKRQSVAFWCNPISGHATLYWYQQILGQGPKLLIQFQNNGVVDDSQLPKDRFSAERLKGVDSTLKIQPAKLEDSAVYLCASSYGTSPTDTQYFGPGTRLTVL.

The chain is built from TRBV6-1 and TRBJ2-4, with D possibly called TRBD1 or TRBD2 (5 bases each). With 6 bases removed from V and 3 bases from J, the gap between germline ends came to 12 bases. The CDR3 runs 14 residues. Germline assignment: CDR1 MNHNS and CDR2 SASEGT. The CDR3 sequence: CASSSMGVKNIQYF. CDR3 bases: TGTGCCAGCAGCTCCATGGGGGTCAAAAACATTCAGTACTTC.

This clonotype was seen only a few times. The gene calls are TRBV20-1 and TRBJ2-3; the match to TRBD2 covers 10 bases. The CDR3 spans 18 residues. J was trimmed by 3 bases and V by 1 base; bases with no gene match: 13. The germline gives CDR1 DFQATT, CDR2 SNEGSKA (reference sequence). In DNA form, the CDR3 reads TGCAGTGCTAGAGCCCCCGGCGCGTCTAGCGGGAGAACAGATACGCAGTATTTT. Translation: CSARAPGASSGRTDTQYF.